Listed here is a single TCR beta chain. Its target is not known. In germline, CDR1 is MDHEN, CDR2 SYDVKM. CDR3 size: 15 residues. With V trimmed by 5 bases and J by 6 bases, 9 bases remained unmatched. Generated by immunoSEQ multiplex PCR, the TCRdb table keeps only in-frame clones and is missing some. Here the sample spans more than 70,000 clones, around 84% being singletons. This record comes from a study of graft-versus-host responses after intestinal transplantation. Study details: All recipients got anti-thymocyte globulin induction, then tacrolimus and steroids for 2 to 3 years. Study results and limitations: Recipient bone marrow held GvH clones, some seen earlier in ileum or blood. Some patients had graft-donor T cell macrochimerism, and their allografts showed high graft-versus-host to host-versus-graft clonal ratios.

The chain is built from TRBV28 and TRBJ1-3, with TRBD1 matching 8 bases. This TCR was sampled from a human donor who received an intestinal transplant. The sequenced sample was unstimulated CD4+ T cells sorted from spleen or lymph node cells, obtained before intestinal transplant. The CDR3 here is CASSTAGTGKNTIYF. CDR3 coding DNA: TGTGCCAGCAGTACTGCCGGGACAGGAAAAAACACCATATATTTT.